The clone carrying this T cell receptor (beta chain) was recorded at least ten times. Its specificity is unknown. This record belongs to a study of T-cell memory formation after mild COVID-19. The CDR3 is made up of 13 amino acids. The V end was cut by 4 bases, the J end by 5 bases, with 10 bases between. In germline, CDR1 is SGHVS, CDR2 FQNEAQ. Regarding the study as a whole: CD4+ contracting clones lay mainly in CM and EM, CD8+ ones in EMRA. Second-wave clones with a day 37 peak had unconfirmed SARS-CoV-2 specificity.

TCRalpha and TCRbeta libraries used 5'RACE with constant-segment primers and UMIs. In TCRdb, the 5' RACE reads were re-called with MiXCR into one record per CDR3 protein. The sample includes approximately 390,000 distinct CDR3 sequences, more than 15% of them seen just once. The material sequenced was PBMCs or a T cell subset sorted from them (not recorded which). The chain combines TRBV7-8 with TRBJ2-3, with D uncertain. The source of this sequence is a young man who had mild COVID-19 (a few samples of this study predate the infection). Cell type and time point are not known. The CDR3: CASSWAQQDTQYF. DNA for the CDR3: TGTGCCAGCAGCTGGGCTCAACAAGATACGCAGTATTTT.